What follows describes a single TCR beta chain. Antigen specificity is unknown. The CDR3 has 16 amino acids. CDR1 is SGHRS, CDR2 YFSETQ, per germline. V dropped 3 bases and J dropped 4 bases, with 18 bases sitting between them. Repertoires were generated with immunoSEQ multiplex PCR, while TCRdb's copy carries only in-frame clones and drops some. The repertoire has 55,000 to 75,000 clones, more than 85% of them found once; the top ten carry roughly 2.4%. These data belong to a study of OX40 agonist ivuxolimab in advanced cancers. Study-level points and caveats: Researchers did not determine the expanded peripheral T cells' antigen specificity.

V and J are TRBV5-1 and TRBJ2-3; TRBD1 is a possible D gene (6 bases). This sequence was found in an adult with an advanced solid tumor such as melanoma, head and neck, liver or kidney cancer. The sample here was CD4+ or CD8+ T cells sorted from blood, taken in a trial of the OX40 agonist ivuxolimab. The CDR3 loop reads CASSWTTGPAADTQYF. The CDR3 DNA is TGCGCCAGCAGCTGGACCACAGGGCCCGCCGCAGATACGCAGTATTTT.